This passage covers 18 T cell receptor beta chains from one sample sequenced in a study of blood T cells in healthy people across ages. Then a second PCR, running roughly 7 to 11 cycles, was carried out with a sample-barcoded 5' primer and a J-beta primer mix. TCRdb independently ran MiXCR on the 5' RACE reads; one entry per CDR3 protein. Among 1.5 million or so distinct CDR3 sequences, 40% to 45% were seen once, and the ten largest hold under 5%. The sequenced sample consisted of blood. The receptors stem from a young woman in good health.

Only a few counts were recorded for this clonotype. The chain uses TRBV5-5 and TRBJ1-4; D is undetermined. The germline gives CDR1 SGHKS, CDR2 YYEKEE (reference sequence). This CDR3 contains 14 residues. Between the trimmed V and J ends, which lost 3 bases and 0 bases, there was a span of 6 bases. CDR3 bases: TGTGCCAGCAGCTACGATGCAACTAATGAAAAACTGTTTTTT. Protein product: CASSYDATNEKLFF.

A single count supports this clonotype. The junction shows a germline mismatch at one end, possibly a read error. The rearrangement uses TRBV2 and TRBJ2-1; 8 nucleotides match TRBD2. The CDR3 length is 15 residues. Per the germline V gene, CDR1 is SNHLY and CDR2 is FYNNEI. CDR3 in DNA: TGTGCCAGCAACGGGCGGGAGGCCGTCTACAATGGGCAGTTCTTC. The encoded protein is CASNGREAVYNGQFF.

The sample holds a few counts of this clonotype. The chain couples TRBV3-1 to TRBJ2-2; D unclear. V gave up 0 bases and J gave up 6 bases, with 17 bases separating them. This CDR3 spans 17 amino acids. Germline CDR1 is LGHDT and CDR2 is YNNKEL (reference sequence). The DNA for the CDR3 is TGTGCCAGCAGCCAAGATCGGGCTCGTTCTTATCCCGGGGAGCTGTTTTTT. It yields the protein CASSQDRARSYPGELFF. Based on the CDR3 plus reference TRBV3-1 and TRBJ2-2, the full variable domain is DTAVSQTPKYLVTQMGNDKSIKCEQNLGHDTMYWYKQDSKKFLKIMFSYNNKELIINETVPNRFSPKSPDKAHLNLHINSLELGDSAVYFCASSQDRARSYPGELFFGEGSRLTVL.

V usage is TRBV6-5 and J usage is TRBJ1-1, with TRBD1 matching over 8 bases. This CDR3 contains 17 residues. The germline V gene encodes CDR1 MNHEY and CDR2 SVGAGI. With V trimmed by 4 bases and J by 2 bases, 12 bases remained unmatched. CDR3 region: CASSSPSGQGKNTEAFF. CDR3 coding DNA: TGTGCCAGCAGTTCTCCCTCCGGACAGGGAAAAAACACTGAAGCTTTCTTT.

This chain connects TRBV7-2 to TRBJ1-5; weak D call: TRBD1 (5 bases). The CDR3 spans 15 residues. Germline-derived CDR1 and CDR2 are SGHTA and FQGNSA. Between the trimmed V and J ends, which lost 1 base and 2 bases, there was a span of 9 bases. The DNA of the CDR3 is TGTGCCAGCAGCTTAGTGACAGATCGCAATCAGCCCCAGCATTTT. Protein sequence: CASSLVTDRNQPQHF.

V and J are TRBV14 and TRBJ2-1, with 9 bases aligning to TRBD2. The CDR3 sequence is 17 residues long. CDR1 SGHDN and CDR2 FVKESK come from the germline V gene. V was pared by 1 base and J by 1 base, with 5 bases of the junction left unmatched. CDR3 region: CASSQVASGASYNEQFF. The CDR3 coding sequence is TGTGCCAGCAGCCAAGTTGCTAGCGGGGCATCCTACAATGAGCAGTTCTTC.

V and J are TRBV7-9 and TRBJ1-5; 7 nucleotides match TRBD1. V shed 5 bases, J shed 4 bases, and the junction held 8 bases outside the gene matches. Germline CDR1 is SEHNR and CDR2 is FQNEAQ (reference sequence). The CDR3 spans 15 residues. The chain's CDR3 is CASSLTGTANQPQHF. The CDR3 coding sequence is TGTGCCAGCAGCCTCACTGGGACAGCTAATCAGCCCCAGCATTTT.

The chain couples TRBV4-1 to TRBJ1-6; D call uncertain. The V gene lost 1 base and the J gene lost 12 bases, with 22 bases spanning the gap. CDR3 length: 17 residues. Germline CDR1 and CDR2: MGHRA and YSYEKL. The CDR3 nucleotides are TGCGCCAGCAGCCAAGTTGGTATCGCAGATCCATTCTTACCCCTCCACTTT. Translating gives CASSQVGIADPFLPLHF.

This chain joins TRBV19 and TRBJ2-1; either TRBD1 or TRBD2 may fit D (5 bases each). The CDR3 sequence is 15 residues long. Germline V gene sequence: CDR1 LNHDA, CDR2 SQIVND (reference sequence). The V and J ends lost 3 bases and 4 bases respectively, with 13 bases between them. The CDR3 reads CASSMWGKGYNEQFF. CDR3 DNA sequence: TGTGCCAGTAGTATGTGGGGGAAGGGATACAATGAGCAGTTCTTC. Drawing the rest from reference TRBV19 and TRBJ2-1, the complete variable domain is DGGITQSPKYLFRKEGQNVTLSCEQNLNHDAMYWYRQDPGQGLRLIYYSQIVNDFQKGDIAEGYSVSREKKESFPLTVTSAQKNPTAFYLCASSMWGKGYNEQFFGPGTRLTVL.

The V call is TRBV7-8, the J call TRBJ1-1, with D uncertain. This CDR3 contains 17 residues. Deletions cut 5 bases from V and 0 bases from J, with 19 bases between. Germline CDR1 and CDR2: SGHVS and FQNEAQ. As DNA, the CDR3 is TGTGCCAGCAGCCTTCTCATTTCAGTCGCCATGAACACTGAAGCTTTCTTT. It specifies CASSLLISVAMNTEAFF.

The rearrangement links TRBV7-6 to TRBJ2-1; D tentatively fits TRBD1 or TRBD2 (6 bases each). CDR1 is SGHVS, CDR2 FNYEAQ, per germline. V was cut by 5 bases and J by 12 bases, with 35 bases left in between. The CDR3 loop spans 19 amino acids. Written as DNA, the CDR3 is TGTGCCAGCAGCGTAAGTTCGATCCAACGACTAGACAGGTGGAGTGGGCAGTTCTTC. This codes for CASSVSSIQRLDRWSGQFF.

For this clonotype: This clone may be a read error of a much larger clone one base away. The chain carries TRBV12-3 or TRBV12-4 and TRBJ2-1; unclear D gene. The CDR3 consists of 13 residues. The CDR3 is CANSLRVNNEQFF. The CDR3 coding sequence is TGTGCCAACAGTTTAAGGGTGAACAATGAGCAGTTCTTC.

This clonotype has only a few counts. The gene calls are TRBV4-3 and TRBJ2-2, with 11 bases aligning to TRBD2. V shed 0 bases, J shed 4 bases, and the junction held 7 bases outside the gene matches. The germline V gene encodes CDR1 LGHNA and CDR2 YSLEER. The CDR3 length is 18 residues. CDR3 DNA sequence: TGCGCCAGCAGCCAAGATCTGACTAGCGGGGAGCCCACCGGGGAGCTGTTTTTT. Translated: CASSQDLTSGEPTGELFF.

This clonotype has a handful of counts. V gene TRBV6-2 or TRBV6-3 combines with J gene TRBJ1-5, with TRBD1 matching over 7 bases. V shed 6 bases, J shed 3 bases, and the junction held 8 bases outside the gene matches. The CDR3 consists of 15 residues. Looked up from germline, CDR1 is MNHEY and CDR2 is SVGEGT. CDR3 bases: TGTGCCAGCAGACCAACAGGGGAGTTCAATCAGCCCCAGCATTTT. As protein: CASRPTGEFNQPQHF.

CDR3 residues: CASSPLQYGYTF. The CDR3 DNA reads TGTGCCAGCTCACCACTACAGTATGGCTACACCTTC. V usage is TRBV18 and J usage is TRBJ1-2; D is undetermined. Germline loops: CDR1 KGHSH, CDR2 LQKENI. Trimming pared 1 base from V and 5 bases from J, leaving 5 bases between. The CDR3 totals 12 residues.

This clonotype has more than one count but fewer than ten. The V and J genes are TRBV12-3 or TRBV12-4 and TRBJ2-3, with TRBD2 matching 10 bases. This CDR3 spans 16 amino acids. V was clipped by 7 bases and J by 6 bases; unmatched bases: 13. The CDR3 DNA is TGTGCCAGCACGAGATGGGCTAGCGGGAGAAGGGATACGCAGTATTTT. Translation: CASTRWASGRRDTQYF.

The V gene is TRBV4-3, the J gene TRBJ1-4; D remains ambiguous. This CDR3 has 15 residues. Trimming removed 6 bases at V and 3 bases at J, with 14 bases between. The germline gives CDR1 LGHNA, CDR2 YSLEER. DNA for the CDR3: TGCGCCAGCAGAGATACGGAGGAACCTAATGAAAAACTGTTTTTT. It yields the protein CASRDTEEPNEKLFF.

The rearrangement joins TRBV7-8 to TRBJ2-7; D tentatively fits TRBD1 or TRBD2 (5 bases each). The CDR3 consists of 16 residues. V gave up 1 base and J gave up 5 bases, with 18 bases separating them. Germline assignment: CDR1 SGHVS and CDR2 FQNEAQ. The CDR3 spells CASSLERVRALDEQYF. The CDR3, as DNA: TGTGCCAGCAGCTTAGAGAGGGTCAGGGCCCTTGACGAGCAGTACTTC.